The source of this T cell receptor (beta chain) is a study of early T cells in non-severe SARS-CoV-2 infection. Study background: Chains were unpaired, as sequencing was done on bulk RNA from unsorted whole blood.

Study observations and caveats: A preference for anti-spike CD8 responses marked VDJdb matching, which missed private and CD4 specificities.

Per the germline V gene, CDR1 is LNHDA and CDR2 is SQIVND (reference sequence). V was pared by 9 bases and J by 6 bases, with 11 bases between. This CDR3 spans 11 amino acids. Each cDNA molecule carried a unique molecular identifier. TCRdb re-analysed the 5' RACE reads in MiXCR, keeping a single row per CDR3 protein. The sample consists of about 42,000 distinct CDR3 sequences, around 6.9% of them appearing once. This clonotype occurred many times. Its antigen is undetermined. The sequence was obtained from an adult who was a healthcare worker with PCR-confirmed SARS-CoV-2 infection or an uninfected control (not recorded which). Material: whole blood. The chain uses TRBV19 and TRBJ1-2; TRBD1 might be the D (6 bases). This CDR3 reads CASRQVDGYTF. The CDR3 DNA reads TGTGCCAGCCGACAGGTGGATGGCTACACCTTC.